Detailed here is one T cell receptor (beta chain). Its specificity is not known. The same CDR3 is also encoded by other DNA sequences in this sample. The repertoire was sequenced with immunoSEQ multiplex PCR; TCRdb's copy has only in-frame clones and lacks some. The table records around 100,000 clones, around 86% of them present only once. V lost 5 bases and J 6 bases, leaving 8 bases between the germline ends. The CDR3 contains 13 residues. The germline V gene encodes CDR1 MNHEY and CDR2 SMNVEV (reference sequence). The data are from a study of T cell clones after liver transplantation. Study findings and constraints: A larger donor-reactive than third-party decline suggested partial antigen-specific deletion. In two subjects, few donor cells limited the measurable donor-reactive repertoire.

Thawed unstimulated PBMCs were FACS-sorted by CD3, CD4 and CD8 into two populations. The source material was CD4+ T cells from blood, sampled before liver transplant. This clonotype was sampled from a human donor who received a liver transplant. The chain combines TRBV27 with TRBJ1-6; D not resolved. The CDR3 region has the DNA TGTGCCAGCAGTCTCCTAGGTAATTCACCCCTCCACTTT. The encoded protein is CASSLLGNSPLHF.